The 26 T cell receptor beta chains presented below share a single source sample, sequenced in a study of Graves' ophthalmopathy and Graves' hyperthyroidism. Amplification of TCR beta CDR3 regions used RNA transcripts. HTBI-primed RT-PCR formed the first round, and a multiplex PCR formed the second. Each CDR3 protein gets one entry after TCRdb re-called the multiplex PCR reads with MiXCR. The table lists over a million distinct CDR3 sequences, about 35% of them singletons. Sequencing was carried out using peripheral blood or thyroid tissue (not recorded which). The receptors derive from an adult man with Graves' hyperthyroidism.

J is TRBJ1-5 and V is TRBV7-2, with D perhaps TRBD1 (5 bases). This CDR3 region has 15 residues. Looked up from germline, CDR1 is SGHTA and CDR2 is FQGNSA. Trimming cost V 1 base and J 11 bases, with 18 bases left between them. The CDR3 region has the DNA TGTGCCAGCAGCTTAGGGATAGGTCAAGGGGAGACCCAGCATTTT. The encoded protein is CASSLGIGQGETQHF.

This clonotype was seen many times. The chain joins TRBV29-1 to TRBJ1-5; tentatively, D is TRBD1 (5 bases). Germline V gives CDR1 SQVTM, CDR2 ANQGSEA. The germline V and J ends were trimmed by 4 bases and 3 bases, with 10 bases remaining between them. The CDR3 sequence is 13 residues long. The CDR3, as DNA: TGCAGCGTTGGGCTGGGGGACAATCAGCCCCAGCATTTT. Residues: CSVGLGDNQPQHF.

V is TRBV29-1 and J is TRBJ2-5, with TRBD1 as a possible D gene (6 bases). The germline gives CDR1 SQVTM, CDR2 ANQGSEA. Between the trimmed V and J ends, which lost 7 bases and 3 bases, there was a span of 15 bases. The CDR3 covers 13 residues. Here the CDR3 reads CSAGARTEETQYF. The CDR3 bases are TGCAGCGCAGGGGCCAGAACAGAAGAGACCCAGTACTTC.

This clonotype was seen ten or more times. The chain carries TRBV7-2 and TRBJ1-1; D possibly corresponds to TRBD1 (5 bases). Germline-derived CDR1 and CDR2 are SGHTA and FQGNSA. V was clipped by 4 bases and J by 5 bases, with 17 bases between them. The CDR3 is made up of 15 amino acids. The CDR3 spells CASSSVGRANTEAFF. The CDR3 coding sequence is TGTGCCAGCAGCTCCGTGGGCAGGGCGAATACTGAAGCTTTCTTT.

The rearrangement joins TRBV19 to TRBJ2-2; 9 nucleotides line up with TRBD2. The CDR3 sequence is 15 residues long. The trim removed 9 bases at V and 4 bases at J, leaving 9 bases unmatched. Germline V gives CDR1 LNHDA, CDR2 SQIVND (reference sequence). CDR3 sequence reads: CASRYSGSPTGELFF. CDR3 in DNA: TGTGCCAGCCGATATAGCGGGAGTCCCACCGGGGAGCTGTTTTTT.

The J gene is TRBJ2-7, the V gene TRBV20-1; possible D gene TRBD1, 6 bases. V gave up 4 bases and J gave up 6 bases, with 13 bases separating them. The CDR3 sequence is 12 residues long. Germline CDR1 reads DFQATT; CDR2 reads SNEGSKA (reference sequence). The CDR3 here is CSATRGGREQYF. Written as DNA, the CDR3 is TGCAGTGCTACCAGGGGCGGGCGCGAGCAGTACTTC.

V is TRBV7-2 and J is TRBJ1-5, with D unresolved. CDR3 length: 14 residues. Germline loops: CDR1 SGHTA, CDR2 FQGNSA. The germline V and J ends were trimmed by 8 bases and 5 bases, with 16 bases remaining between them. The CDR3 sequence: CASSLRGYDQPQHF. CDR3 sequence (DNA): TGTGCCAGCTCACTAAGAGGTTATGATCAGCCCCAGCATTTT.

This chain joins TRBV29-1 and TRBJ2-7; tentatively, D is TRBD1 or TRBD2 (6 bases each). Trimming left V 8 bases short and J 3 bases short, with 17 bases between. CDR1 SQVTM and CDR2 ANQGSEA come from the germline V gene. The CDR3 is 13 residues long. The CDR3 sequence: CSLGRGTIYEQYF. In DNA, the CDR3 is TGCAGCTTAGGGCGCGGGACAATCTACGAGCAGTACTTC.

As concerns this clonotype: A much larger clone is a single base away; this may be a read error. The CDR3 does not close with the conserved phenylalanine or tryptophan, likely indicating a read error. The rearrangement links TRBV19 to TRBJ2-6; 12 nucleotides match TRBD2. The CDR3 covers 15 residues. Germline V gene lookup returns CDR1 LNHDA and CDR2 SQIVND (reference sequence). V lost 9 bases and J lost 1; bases outside the gene matches: 1. The chain's CDR3 is CASGTSGSGANVLTL. As DNA, the CDR3 is TGTGCCAGCGGGACTAGCGGGTCTGGGGCCAACGTCCTGACTCTC.

V usage is TRBV11-2 and J usage is TRBJ1-1, with a weak D call TRBD1 (5 bases). CDR1 is SGHAT and CDR2 is FQNNGV in the germline V gene. The CDR3 has 14 amino acids. V lost 6 bases and J lost 5, with 16 bases in between. As DNA, the CDR3 is TGTGCCAGCAGTCCCCCCGGGACTGTAACTGAAGCTTTCTTT. Amino acids: CASSPPGTVTEAFF. The variable domain in full, completed from reference TRBV11-2 and TRBJ1-1, reads EAGVAQSPRYKIIEKRQSVAFWCNPISGHATLYWYQQILGQGPKLLIQFQNNGVVDDSQLPKDRFSAERLKGVDSTLKIQPAKLEDSAVYLCASSPPGTVTEAFFGQGTRLTVV.

The chain couples TRBV15 to TRBJ1-1; D not resolved. The germline gives CDR1 LNHNV, CDR2 YYDKDF (reference sequence). V was clipped by 1 base and J by 6 bases, with 15 bases between them. The CDR3 is made up of 15 amino acids. CDR3 bases: TGTGCCACCAGCAGAGCGGGCACACGGAGCTCTGAAGCTTTCTTT. Translation: CATSRAGTRSSEAFF.

In this sample, this clonotype turned up many times. V usage is TRBV10-3 and J usage is TRBJ1-1; no clear D. With 11 bases removed from V and 0 bases from J, the gap between germline ends came to 10 bases. CDR3 length: 12 residues. Per the germline V gene, CDR1 is ENHRY and CDR2 is SYGVKD. DNA for the CDR3: TGTGCCCCCCTGAACATGAACACTGAAGCTTTCTTT. The encoded protein is CAPLNMNTEAFF.

This chain uses TRBV4-2 with TRBJ1-6, with 8 bases matching TRBD1. V trimming: 0 bases; J trimming: 9 bases; junction bases outside the gene matches: 7. The CDR3 sequence is 16 residues long. Germline lookup yields CDR1 LGHNA and CDR2 YNFKEQ. Here the CDR3 reads CASSQETGGGRSPLHF. CDR3 sequence (DNA): TGTGCCAGCAGCCAAGAAACAGGGGGAGGACGTTCACCCCTCCACTTT.

The V gene is TRBV29-1, the J gene TRBJ1-2, with a tentative D call TRBD1 (5 bases). The germline V and J ends were trimmed by 7 bases and 4 bases, with 19 bases remaining between them. Germline V CDR1 and CDR2: SQVTM, ANQGSEA. This CDR3 spans 14 amino acids. As DNA, the CDR3 is TGCAGCGCCGGATCGCCGGGGACGAGCTATGGCTACACCTTC. This encodes CSAGSPGTSYGYTF.

This clonotype appeared many times. This chain uses TRBV7-9 with TRBJ1-1, with 7 bases identical to TRBD1. This CDR3 has 14 amino acids. The germline gives CDR1 SEHNR, CDR2 FQNEAQ (reference sequence). Trimming cost V 5 bases and J 0 bases; bases outside gene matches: 3. CDR3 nucleotides: TGTGCCAGCAGCCAGGGACAGATGAACACTGAAGCTTTCTTT. Translation gives CASSQGQMNTEAFF.

This clonotype occurred many times. The CDR3 loop reads CASSDGIGTEAFF. CDR3 bases: TGTGCCAGCAGCGACGGCATTGGCACTGAAGCTTTCTTT. V usage is TRBV7-8 and J usage is TRBJ1-1; D gene uncertain. V dropped 5 bases and J dropped 4 bases, with 11 bases sitting between them. The CDR3 spans 13 residues. Per the germline V gene, CDR1 is SGHVS and CDR2 is FQNEAQ.

The V gene is TRBV19, the J gene TRBJ2-1; TRBD1 matches at 8 bases. CDR3 size: 13 residues. Germline lookup yields CDR1 LNHDA and CDR2 SQIVND (reference sequence). The V gene end was trimmed by 7 bases and the J gene end by 5 bases; junction bases not matched to a gene: 4. CDR3 loop: CASNQGANNEQFF. In nucleotides, the CDR3 is TGTGCCAGTAATCAGGGGGCTAACAATGAGCAGTTCTTC.

This clonotype appeared once. V and J are TRBV19 and TRBJ1-5, with D tentatively TRBD1 (5 bases). V lost 5 bases and J lost 7, with 12 bases in between. The CDR3 covers 13 residues. CDR1 LNHDA and CDR2 SQIVND come from the germline V gene (reference sequence). CDR3 sequence (DNA): TGTGCCAGTAGTGTGGGGCTTTGGCAGCCCCAGCATTTT. Translation gives CASSVGLWQPQHF.

This clonotype was found many times. The chain couples TRBV10-2 to TRBJ2-7; 10 bases are shared with TRBD1. The CDR3 loop spans 13 amino acids. V was pared by 7 bases and J by 4 bases, with 4 bases of the junction left unmatched. CDR1 and CDR2 from the germline V gene are WSHSY and SAAADI. The CDR3 region has the DNA TGCGCCAGCAATCGGGACAGGGGATACGAGCAGTACTTC. Protein product: CASNRDRGYEQYF.

This clonotype was observed many times. This chain connects TRBV2 to TRBJ1-2, with a possible D match to TRBD1 (5 bases). The germline V gene has CDR1 SNHLY and CDR2 FYNNEI. The CDR3 contains 13 residues. With 3 bases removed from V and 3 bases from J, the gap between germline ends came to 8 bases. The CDR3: CASSERGDYGYTF. CDR3 bases: TGTGCCAGCAGTGAGAGAGGGGACTATGGCTACACCTTC.

This clonotype was seen a few times. This chain uses TRBV4-3 with TRBJ1-1; 9 positions agree with TRBD1. CDR1 LGHNA and CDR2 YSLEER come from the germline V gene. V was clipped by 0 bases and J by 8 bases; unmatched bases: 4. The CDR3 spans 14 residues. Here the CDR3 DNA reads TGCGCCAGCAGCCAAGAGGCGGGGACAGGGGAAGCTTTCTTT. Translated, it gives CASSQEAGTGEAFF.

To note about this clonotype: A much bigger clone sits one base away, suggesting this may be a read error. The chain employs TRBV5-1 and TRBJ1-1; TRBD1 aligns across 10 bases. The ends lost 4 bases at V and 4 bases at J; junction bases unmatched: 4. The CDR3 has 14 residues. Germline CDR1 SGHRS, CDR2 YFSETQ. The CDR3 nucleotides are TGCGCCAGCAGCACCCGACAGGGGGCCACTGAAGCTTTCTTT. Translating gives CASSTRQGATEAFF.

The chain is built from TRBV25-1 and TRBJ1-4; no clear D gene. This CDR3 has 15 amino acids. In germline, CDR1 is MGHDK, CDR2 SYGVNS. Trimming took 0 bases from V and 3 from J, leaving 8 bases between them. This CDR3 is CASSEYPGPNEKLFF. The CDR3 region has the DNA TGTGCCAGCAGTGAATATCCCGGTCCTAATGAAAAACTGTTTTTT.

This clonotype was seen more than once but under ten times. The chain recombines TRBV30 with TRBJ2-5; D gene uncertain. In germline, CDR1 is GTSNPN, CDR2 SVGIG (reference sequence). This CDR3 region has 12 residues. The ends were cut back, 1 base at V and 2 bases at J, with 5 bases in the middle. This CDR3 reads CAWSGIQETQYF. The CDR3 coding sequence is TGTGCCTGGAGTGGTATACAAGAGACCCAGTACTTC.

The V gene is TRBV20-1, the J gene TRBJ1-6; D is ambiguous. The CDR3 extends over 13 amino acids. V lost 0 bases to trimming and J lost 9 bases, with 9 bases between them. Germline V CDR1 and CDR2: DFQATT, SNEGSKA (reference sequence). For the CDR3, the DNA is TGCAGTGCTAGAGATTTGACTGGTTCACCCCTCCACTTT. This gives the protein CSARDLTGSPLHF.

This chain joins TRBV19 and TRBJ2-2; tentative D call: TRBD1 (5 bases). CDR1 is LNHDA and CDR2 is SQIVND in the germline V gene (reference sequence). The CDR3 contains 15 residues. Trimming removed 2 bases at V and 1 base at J, with 8 bases between. The CDR3 DNA follows: TGTGCCAGTAGTATAATTACAGGGAACACCGGGGAGCTGTTTTTT. It specifies CASSIITGNTGELFF.